The 25 T cell receptor beta chains listed next were all sequenced from one sample in a study of T cell repertoires in cytomegalovirus infection. Their antigen targets remain unknown. TCRdb called the reads again in MiXCR, with one record for every CDR3 protein. The sample contains approximately 1,000,000 distinct CDR3 sequences, around 29% of which appear only once. Sequenced here: cultured CD8+ T cells from PBMCs, sampled from culture after CMV antigen stimulation. The origin of the receptors is a human donor in good health (CMV status not recorded). Some clones in this sample may be carry-over from other donors' samples.

This clonotype was picked up many times. This chain uses TRBV7-8 with TRBJ2-5; D may match TRBD1 or TRBD2 (6 bases each). V was cut by 6 bases and J by 5 bases, with 10 bases left in between. The CDR3 is 12 residues long. Germline V gives CDR1 SGHVS, CDR2 FQNEAQ. As DNA, the CDR3 is TGTGCCAGCAGGGGGGGCCGGGAGACCCAGTACTTC. This codes for CASRGGRETQYF.

The rearrangement joins TRBV11-1 to TRBJ2-6; D uncertain. CDR1 and CDR2 from the germline V gene are SGHAT and FQDESV (reference sequence). The CDR3 is 18 amino acids. V was pared by 1 base and J by 0 bases, with 13 bases between. CDR3 nucleotide sequence: TGTGCCAGCAGCTTAGTCCCGGGCCTGAGCTCTGGGGCCAACGTCCTGACTTTC. Its protein product is CASSLVPGLSSGANVLTF.

There are a few counts of this clonotype. The chain employs TRBV20-1 and TRBJ2-1; D is perhaps TRBD1 or TRBD2 (6 bases each). Germline CDR1 DFQATT, CDR2 SNEGSKA (reference sequence). This CDR3 comprises 16 residues. Trimming took 5 bases from V and 1 from J, leaving 18 bases between them. CDR3 region: CSAYSRGQGSYNEQFF. The CDR3 region has the DNA TGCAGTGCTTACAGCCGGGGGCAGGGTTCCTACAATGAGCAGTTCTTC.

At least ten counts were recorded for this clonotype. This sequence joins TRBV7-6 and TRBJ2-7; maybe TRBD1 (6 bases). V lost 1 base and J 5 bases, leaving 12 bases between the germline ends. The V gene's germline CDR1 is SGHVS and CDR2 FNYEAQ. The CDR3 has 14 residues. DNA for the CDR3: TGTGCCAGCAGCTTAGAAGGTGCAGGGGACGAGCAGTACTTC. Translating gives CASSLEGAGDEQYF.

This clonotype was detected a few times. The chain carries TRBV7-6 and TRBJ1-1; D is unresolved. Germline CDR1 and CDR2: SGHVS and FNYEAQ. Between the trimmed V and J ends, which lost 0 bases and 5 bases, there was a span of 13 bases. The CDR3 spans 15 residues. Here the CDR3 DNA reads TGTGCCAGCAGCTTAGCGGCCGGGAGTGGTACTGAAGCTTTCTTT. Amino acids: CASSLAAGSGTEAFF.

V and J are TRBV29-1 and TRBJ1-1; 10 bases map to TRBD1. Trimming at V came to 7 bases and at J to 7 bases, leaving 9 bases not matched to a gene. The CDR3 runs 13 residues. Germline CDR1 and CDR2: SQVTM and ANQGSEA. The DNA of the CDR3 is TGCAGCGCTGACGGGACAGGGGCGGTTGAAGCTTTCTTT. This sequence encodes CSADGTGAVEAFF.

This clonotype has a handful of counts. The rearrangement joins TRBV27 to TRBJ2-7, with 8 bases aligning to TRBD2. With V trimmed by 0 bases and J by 4 bases, 8 bases remained unmatched. The CDR3 sequence is 16 residues long. Germline CDR1 and CDR2: MNHEY and SMNVEV (reference sequence). The CDR3 is CASSLSGGGRLYEQYF. DNA for the CDR3: TGTGCCAGCAGTTTATCTGGCGGGGGGCGCCTGTACGAGCAGTACTTC.

The V and J genes are TRBV3-1 and TRBJ2-6; either TRBD1 or TRBD2 may supply D (6 bases each). Germline V gives CDR1 LGHDT, CDR2 YNNKEL (reference sequence). This CDR3 has 17 amino acids. V lost 8 bases to trimming and J lost 0 bases, with 17 bases between them. DNA of the CDR3: TGTGCCAGCGAGGGGGGCCCCCGTAGCTCTGGGGCCAACGTCCTGACTTTC. It encodes CASEGGPRSSGANVLTF.

This clonotype was found a few times. The DNA for the CDR3 is TGTGCCAGCAGCTCCGGGACAGGGATTTTCTCCCCCCACTTCTTCGTC. It encodes CASSSGTGIFSPHFFV. This sequence joins TRBV7-9 and TRBJ2-7; 9 bases are shared with TRBD1. Germline V gene lookup returns CDR1 SEHNR and CDR2 FQNEAQ (reference sequence). This CDR3 region has 16 residues.

There are a few counts of this clonotype. V is TRBV4-2 and J is TRBJ1-1; TRBD1 matches 8 bases. Trimming cost V 0 bases and J 0 bases; bases outside gene matches: 9. The V gene's germline CDR1 is LGHNA and CDR2 YNFKEQ. There are 18 residues in the CDR3. CDR3 in amino acids: CASSQEWGQVIMNTEAFF. CDR3 nucleotides: TGTGCCAGCAGCCAAGAATGGGGACAGGTGATTATGAACACTGAAGCTTTCTTT.

The chain uses TRBV29-1 and TRBJ2-1; D gene unclear. Germline lookup yields CDR1 SQVTM and CDR2 ANQGSEA. The CDR3 is made up of 15 amino acids. The germline V and J ends were trimmed by 0 bases and 1 base, with 10 bases remaining between them. The DNA of the CDR3 is TGCAGCGTTGAAGAGGAAGAAGCGTCCTACAATGAGCAGTTCTTC. As protein: CSVEEEEASYNEQFF.

The chain uses TRBV14 and TRBJ1-2, with a possible D match to TRBD1 (5 bases). The germline V gene has CDR1 SGHDN and CDR2 FVKESK. V was pared by 4 bases and J by 5 bases, with 17 bases between. The length of the CDR3 is 15 residues. The CDR3, as DNA: TGTGCCAGCAGCCCAGCCTGGGAGGGACGATATGGCTACACCTTC. Encoded protein: CASSPAWEGRYGYTF.

This clonotype was picked up many times. In nucleotides, the CDR3 is TGTGCCAGCAGCTTATCTAGCGGGGTAACAGATACGCAGTATTTT. It is translated as CASSLSSGVTDTQYF. The chain is built from TRBV7-2 and TRBJ2-3; TRBD2 matches at 9 bases. The V gene's germline CDR1 is SGHTA and CDR2 FQGNSA. CDR3 length: 15 amino acids. With 2 bases clipped from V and 3 bases from J, the junction kept 3 bases outside the gene matches.

This clonotype was observed a few times. The gene calls are TRBV13 and TRBJ2-1; TRBD2 might be the D (6 bases). This CDR3 region has 15 residues. CDR1 and CDR2 (germline): PRHDT, FYEKMQ (reference sequence). Trimming cost V 5 bases and J 7 bases, with 18 bases left between them. The CDR3 nucleotides read TGTGCCAGCAGCCAGGGACTGAGTGGGCCGAATGAGCAGTTCTTC. Encoded protein: CASSQGLSGPNEQFF.

V usage is TRBV20-1 and J usage is TRBJ2-1, with 7 bases that match TRBD1. The germline V gene encodes CDR1 DFQATT and CDR2 SNEGSKA (reference sequence). V was clipped by 7 bases and J by 1 base; unmatched bases: 13. The length of the CDR3 is 16 residues. The CDR3 here is CSGASRGRVSYNEQFF. The CDR3 DNA follows: TGCAGTGGGGCAAGTAGGGGGCGGGTATCCTACAATGAGCAGTTCTTC.

This clonotype was counted between two and nine times. The CDR3 sequence is CSARGSLAGPTPNEQFF. In nucleotides, the CDR3 is TGCAGTGCTAGAGGCTCACTAGCGGGACCCACCCCCAATGAGCAGTTCTTC. The chain links TRBV20-1 to TRBJ2-1; 10 bases fit TRBD2. J gave up 6 bases and V 1 base, and 12 bases lay outside the gene matches. The CDR3 consists of 17 residues. Germline lookup yields CDR1 DFQATT and CDR2 SNEGSKA (reference sequence).

A word on this clonotype: A single base separates this from a much larger clone, so it may be a read error. The gene calls are TRBV12-3 or TRBV12-4 and TRBJ1-2; the D gene is possibly TRBD1 (5 bases). V dropped 7 bases and J dropped 5 bases, with 20 bases sitting between them. The CDR3 sequence is 15 residues long. CDR3 sequence (DNA): TGTGCCAGCACCCAAATAGACTACGGGGGATATGGCTACACCTTC. Protein product: CASTQIDYGGYGYTF.

The chain links TRBV11-1 to TRBJ2-3; no firm D call. The CDR3 has 15 amino acids. Germline loops: CDR1 SGHAT, CDR2 FQDESV (reference sequence). Deletions cut 2 bases from V and 2 bases from J, with 11 bases between. The CDR3 nucleotides are TGTGCCAGCAGCTTACGAATTCGTCTCACAGATACGCAGTATTTT. This sequence encodes CASSLRIRLTDTQYF.

The rearrangement joins TRBV9 to TRBJ1-2; TRBD1 might be the D (6 bases). V was clipped by 3 bases and J by 2 bases, with 23 bases between them. CDR1 SGDLS and CDR2 YYNGEE come from the germline V gene. The CDR3 loop spans 18 amino acids. The CDR3 reads CASSAGQKGGEGNYGYTF. CDR3 nucleotides: TGTGCCAGCAGCGCAGGCCAGAAAGGGGGAGAGGGAAACTATGGCTACACCTTC.

This chain links TRBV27 with TRBJ1-2; a weak D match, TRBD1 (6 bases). This CDR3 is built from 16 residues. Germline CDR1 is MNHEY and CDR2 is SMNVEV (reference sequence). The ends were cut back, 5 bases at V and 3 bases at J, with 19 bases in the middle. The CDR3 bases are TGTGCCAGCAGTCCAATACTGGGGAGGGGGGACTATGGCTACACCTTC. Protein product: CASSPILGRGDYGYTF.

The chain couples TRBV6-1 to TRBJ1-4; D unresolved. The CDR3 has 14 amino acids. The V end was cut by 4 bases, the J end by 8 bases, with 14 bases between. The germline gives CDR1 MNHNS, CDR2 SASEGT. CDR3 residues: CASSGRSIGEKLFF. The CDR3 DNA reads TGTGCCAGCAGTGGACGGTCGATCGGCGAAAAACTGTTTTTT.

The chain links TRBV27 to TRBJ1-6; D is undetermined. The CDR3 has 13 amino acids. The V end was cut by 6 bases, the J end by 8 bases, with 11 bases between. Germline V CDR1 and CDR2: MNHEY, SMNVEV (reference sequence). The chain's CDR3 is CASSPGLHSPLHF. The CDR3 nucleotides read TGTGCCAGCAGCCCGGGGTTGCATTCACCCCTCCACTTT.

This chain links TRBV27 with TRBJ1-4, with 8 nucleotides matching TRBD1. The trim removed 5 bases at V and 4 bases at J, leaving 6 bases unmatched. This CDR3 comprises 15 residues. Per germline, CDR1 MNHEY and CDR2 SMNVEV (reference sequence). CDR3 sequence: CASSSQGAFNEKLFF. In nucleotides, the CDR3 is TGTGCCAGCAGTAGCCAGGGGGCTTTTAATGAAAAACTGTTTTTT.

This chain uses TRBV14 with TRBJ2-1; the match to TRBD2 covers 9 bases. Germline loops: CDR1 SGHDN, CDR2 FVKESK. V was pared by 6 bases and J by 9 bases, with 3 bases of the junction left unmatched. The CDR3 spans 12 residues. The DNA for the CDR3 is TGTGCCAGCAGGGCGGGGGGGAGTGAGCAGTTCTTC. This translates into CASRAGGSEQFF.

About this clonotype itself: A much larger clonotype is one base distant, so this may be a read error. The gene calls are TRBV27 and TRBJ2-5; the D gene is possibly TRBD2 (5 bases). CDR1 MNHEY and CDR2 SMNVEV come from the germline V gene (reference sequence). V was shortened by 6 bases and J by 3 bases, with 8 bases between the two germline ends. The CDR3 sequence is 12 residues long. CDR3 coding DNA: TGTGCCAGCAGCCCGGGGAAAGAGACCCAGTACTTC. Its translation is CASSPGKETQYF.